The 30 T cell receptor beta chains presented below share a single source sample, sequenced in a study of cytomegalovirus exposure and HLA in healthy donors (dated by TCRdb to the late 2010s). Libraries were made using the immunoSEQ multiplex PCR assay. This immuneACCESS table, as held by TCRdb, lists in-frame sequences with V and J called but not all clones. Of the missing ones, under half trace to an unresolved V gene in checked studies; the others have no known cause. Counted in this sample were around 150,000 clones; about nine tenths of them appeared once. Clones ranked in the top ten supply 4.2% of the sample. The sample taken for sequencing was PBMCs. These receptor sequences come from a man between 18 and 29 years old in good health and CMV-seropositive.

The J gene is TRBJ2-5, the V gene TRBV21-1; TRBD2, the table's D call, was not compared with the DNA. TRBV21-1 is noted as a pseudogene. This CDR3 is built from 15 residues. The CDR3 loop is CASSSLIVWQETQYF. The CDR3, as DNA: TGTGCCAGCAGCTCCCTAATCGTATGGCAAGAGACCCAGTACTTC.

The gene calls are TRBV28 and TRBJ2-2, with TRBD1 as a possible D gene (5 bases). This CDR3 comprises 16 residues. V was shortened by 6 bases and J by 1 base, with 15 bases between the two germline ends. The V gene's germline CDR1 is MDHEN and CDR2 SYDVKM. The CDR3, as DNA: TGTGCCAGCAGCACCACATGGCAGGGGAACACCGGGGAGCTGTTTTTT. It yields the protein CASSTTWQGNTGELFF.

The chain joins TRBV30 to TRBJ2-1, with TRBD2 as a possible D gene (6 bases). Germline V gene lookup returns CDR1 GTSNPN and CDR2 SVGIG (reference sequence). This CDR3 is 15 amino acids long. V lost 0 bases to trimming and J lost 0 bases, with 9 bases between them. CDR3 amino acids: CAWSVLAPSYNEQFF. In nucleotides, the CDR3 is TGTGCCTGGAGTGTACTAGCCCCCTCCTACAATGAGCAGTTCTTC.

The J gene is TRBJ2-1, the V gene TRBV27; TRBD1 matches 8 bases. Per germline, CDR1 MNHEY and CDR2 SMNVEV (reference sequence). The CDR3 length is 14 residues. Germline trimming cut 3 bases from V and 6 bases from J; bases unmatched to any gene: 4. CDR3 DNA sequence: TGTGCCAGCAGTTTTTCCACAGGGGGCAATGAGCAGTTCTTC. Translated: CASSFSTGGNEQFF.

The V call is TRBV29-1, the J call TRBJ2-2; D possibly corresponds to TRBD2 (5 bases). Looked up from germline, CDR1 is SQVTM and CDR2 is ANQGSEA. This CDR3 has 13 residues. V shed 6 bases and J shed 0 bases, with 8 bases lying between them. The DNA for the CDR3 is TGCAGCGTCCGGACTGCGAACACCGGGGAGCTGTTTTTT. This translates into CSVRTANTGELFF.

This clone showed up just once. J is TRBJ2-7 and V is TRBV19, with 8 bases lining up with TRBD1. The J call is uncertain, as TRBJ2-4 better fits the DNA end. The germline CDR1 and CDR2 sequences are LNHDA and SQIVND (reference sequence). This CDR3 spans 14 amino acids. The CDR3 DNA reads as TGTGCCAGTAGTCAGAACGCGGGACAGGTCATTCAGTACTTC. Its translation is CASSQNAGQVIQYF.

This clone was found once. The J gene is TRBJ2-1, the V gene TRBV2; 8 bases match TRBD1. The ends lost 6 bases at V and 0 bases at J; junction bases unmatched: 4. This CDR3 is built from 15 residues. Germline V gene data show CDR1 as SNHLY and CDR2 as FYNNEI. Here the CDR3 DNA reads TGTGCCAGCAGCGGCGACAGGGGCTCCTACAATGAGCAGTTCTTC. Translation: CASSGDRGSYNEQFF.

CDR3 in amino acids: CASSLQIASGYNEQFF. The CDR3 DNA reads as TGCGCCAGCAGCCTTCAGATTGCTAGCGGTTACAATGAGCAGTTCTTC. The genes are TRBV4-1 and TRBJ2-1; 7 bases fit TRBD2. The CDR3 sequence is 16 residues long. Per germline, CDR1 MGHRA and CDR2 YSYEKL. Trimming at V came to 4 bases and at J to 4 bases, leaving 10 bases not matched to a gene.

V is TRBV5-1 and J is TRBJ2-3; 8 nucleotides align to TRBD1. The CDR3 length is 16 residues. J gave up 0 bases and V 4 bases, and 7 bases lay outside the gene matches. Per germline, CDR1 SGHRS and CDR2 YFSETQ. CDR3 in DNA: TGCGCCAGCAGCATTGGACAGGGCCTTAGCACAGATACGCAGTATTTT. It encodes CASSIGQGLSTDTQYF.

J is TRBJ2-4 and V is TRBV5-1; 11 bases align to TRBD1. V trimming: 0 bases; J trimming: 1 base; junction bases outside the gene matches: 6. Germline V lookup: CDR1 SGHRS, CDR2 YFSETQ. The CDR3 is 18 amino acids. CDR3 sequence (DNA): TGCGCCAGCAGCTTGGCCCCGGGACAGGGGGTCGCCAAAAACATTCAGTACTTC. This encodes CASSLAPGQGVAKNIQYF.

The chain links TRBV30 to TRBJ2-7; D gene unclear. Germline V gives CDR1 GTSNPN, CDR2 SVGIG (reference sequence). The CDR3 consists of 16 residues. Deletions cut 1 base from V and 3 bases from J, with 19 bases between. CDR3 in amino acids: CAWSAFPKLGVYEQYF. As DNA, the CDR3 is TGTGCCTGGAGTGCGTTCCCCAAGTTGGGCGTCTACGAGCAGTACTTC. Supplemented by reference TRBV30 and TRBJ2-7, the full variable domain reads SQTIHQWPATLVQPVGSPLSLECTVEGTSNPNLYWYRQAAGRGLQLLFYSVGIGQISSEVPQNLSASRPQDRQFILSSKKLLLSDSGFYLCAWSAFPKLGVYEQYFGPGTRLTVT.

The V and J genes are TRBV28 and TRBJ1-2; 7 positions match TRBD1. V dropped 5 bases and J dropped 3; count of bases not matched to a gene: 9. CDR3 length: 15 residues. Germline V CDR1 and CDR2: MDHEN, SYDVKM. The CDR3, as DNA: TGTGCCAGCAGTCTCTCCTCCGGGACAGACTATGGCTACACCTTC. It yields the protein CASSLSSGTDYGYTF.

This rearrangement joins TRBV11-3 to TRBJ1-1; no definite D call. Germline V gene lookup returns CDR1 SGHNT and CDR2 YENEEA. This CDR3 spans 13 amino acids. Deletions cut 1 base from V and 4 bases from J, with 7 bases between. CDR3 bases: TGTGCCAGCAGCTTAGCCCTCCCCACTGAAGCTTTCTTT. Its protein product is CASSLALPTEAFF.

The chain recombines TRBV11-3 with TRBJ1-3; a weak D match, TRBD1 (6 bases). Germline V CDR1 and CDR2: SGHNT, YENEEA. The length of the CDR3 is 15 residues. With 2 bases removed from V and 8 bases from J, the gap between germline ends came to 16 bases. The CDR3 nucleotides read TGTGCCAGCAGCTTAAGATGGACAGAGGGGTACACCATATATTTT. Its protein product is CASSLRWTEGYTIYF. Combining the CDR3 with reference TRBV11-3 and TRBJ1-3 gives the whole variable domain EAGVVQSPRYKIIEKKQPVAFWCNPISGHNTLYWYLQNLGQGPELLIRYENEEAVDDSQLPKDRFSAERLKGVDSTLKIQPAELGDSAVYLCASSLRWTEGYTIYFGEGSWLTVV.

V usage is TRBV18 and J usage is TRBJ1-2; 7 bases map to TRBD1. Losses at the gene ends were 3 bases for V and 8 bases for J; bases not matched to a gene: 12. This CDR3 has 15 amino acids. CDR1 and CDR2 (germline): KGHSH, LQKENI. CDR3: CASSPGKSQGRGYTF. The CDR3 coding sequence is TGTGCCAGCTCACCGGGAAAGTCACAGGGGAGAGGCTACACCTTC.

This rearrangement joins TRBV9 to TRBJ2-7; weak D call: TRBD1 (7 bases). Germline CDR1 and CDR2: SGDLS and YYNGEE. The CDR3 contains 15 residues. V shed 7 bases and J shed 4 bases, with 21 bases lying between them. In nucleotides, the CDR3 is TGTGCCAGCGGCAGGGGGGCGGCGGAAGATTACGAGCAGTACTTC. Its translation: CASGRGAAEDYEQYF.

In this sample, this clone turned up once. The V gene is TRBV25-1, the J gene TRBJ2-3; 8 positions match TRBD1. This CDR3 comprises 17 residues. The J segment lost 2 bases and the V segment lost 2 bases, leaving 9 bases of the junction unmatched. Germline V gives CDR1 MGHDK, CDR2 SYGVNS. For the CDR3, the DNA is TGTGCCAGCAGTGAAGAGTGGTCAGGGGGCACCACAGATACGCAGTATTTT. Amino acid sequence: CASSEEWSGGTTDTQYF.

This chain links TRBV9 with TRBJ2-3, with TRBD1 matching 10 bases. The CDR3 is 15 residues long. CDR1 is SGDLS and CDR2 is YYNGEE in the germline V gene. V gave up 4 bases and J gave up 4 bases; unmatched junction bases: 6. This CDR3 reads CASSPRTGGADTQYF. The CDR3 nucleotides are TGTGCCAGCAGCCCTCGGACAGGGGGAGCAGATACGCAGTATTTT.

This chain connects TRBV18 to TRBJ2-5, with a weak D call TRBD2 (6 bases). CDR1 and CDR2 (germline): KGHSH, LQKENI. V was cut by 3 bases and J by 5 bases, with 13 bases left in between. The CDR3 has 14 amino acids. CDR3 protein: CASSPPLAIETQYF. The CDR3 nucleotides read TGTGCCAGCTCACCCCCCCTAGCGATTGAGACCCAGTACTTC.

V usage is TRBV10-3 and J usage is TRBJ1-5; D perhaps matches TRBD1 (6 bases). Trimming removed 4 bases from V and 2 bases from J, with 12 bases in between. The CDR3 is 15 amino acids. From germline, CDR1 is ENHRY and CDR2 SYGVKD. CDR3: CAISATGFGNQPQHF. Written as DNA, the CDR3 is TGTGCCATCAGTGCAACAGGGTTTGGCAATCAGCCCCAGCATTTT.

The J gene is TRBJ2-1, the V gene TRBV5-4; TRBD2 agrees at 10 bases. Germline V gives CDR1 SGHNT, CDR2 YYREEE (reference sequence). V shed 0 bases, J shed 9 bases, and the junction held 3 bases outside the gene matches. This CDR3 contains 14 residues. For the CDR3, the DNA is TGTGCCAGCAGCTTGGCTAGCGGGAGAGTTGAGCAGTTCTTC. Protein sequence: CASSLASGRVEQFF.

The CDR3 DNA sequence: TGCGCCAGCAGCGGAGCCTACACTGAAGCTTTCTTT. Translating it yields CASSGAYTEAFF. The V gene is TRBV5-1, the J gene TRBJ1-1; no clear D gene. Trimming pared 4 bases from V and 3 bases from J, leaving 7 bases between. The CDR3 has 12 residues. Germline lookup yields CDR1 SGHRS and CDR2 YFSETQ.

The chain links TRBV5-4 to TRBJ2-7; TRBD1 aligns across 7 bases. The CDR3 has 15 amino acids. V gave up 4 bases and J gave up 1 base; unmatched junction bases: 8. Germline V gene lookup returns CDR1 SGHNT and CDR2 YYREEE (reference sequence). CDR3 in DNA: TGTGCCAGCAGCGCTGAACGGGACAGTTCCTACGAGCAGTACTTC. Encoded protein: CASSAERDSSYEQYF.

The V call is TRBV7-8, the J call TRBJ1-1, with TRBD1 as a possible D gene (5 bases). CDR1 SGHVS and CDR2 FQNEAQ come from the germline V gene. Trimming left V 6 bases short and J 1 base short, with 18 bases between. The CDR3 contains 16 residues. CDR3 in amino acids: CASRSQGAWGNTEAFF. CDR3 DNA sequence: TGTGCCAGCAGATCCCAAGGGGCCTGGGGGAACACTGAAGCTTTCTTT.

The chain couples TRBV6-5 to TRBJ1-4, with D possibly TRBD1 on 6 matching bases. CDR1 and CDR2 from the germline V gene are MNHEY and SVGAGI. This CDR3 comprises 13 residues. V was pared by 5 bases and J by 6 bases, with 10 bases between. The chain's CDR3 is CASSIHRDEKLFF. CDR3 bases: TGTGCCAGCAGTATCCACAGGGATGAAAAACTGTTTTTT.

This clone occurred a few times. The gene calls are TRBV7-9 and TRBJ2-7; no firm D call. The CDR3 is 13 residues long. The V end was cut by 0 bases, the J end by 4 bases, with 7 bases between. Germline CDR1 and CDR2: SEHNR and FQNEAQ (reference sequence). CDR3 amino acids: CASSLASIYEQYF. The CDR3 DNA reads as TGTGCCAGCAGCTTAGCCAGTATATACGAGCAGTACTTC.

This chain uses TRBV5-6 with TRBJ2-1; possible D gene TRBD1, 5 bases. CDR1 is SGHDT, CDR2 YYEEEE, per germline. CDR3 length: 14 residues. The ends were cut back, 1 base at V and 2 bases at J, with 7 bases in the middle. The CDR3: CASSLSGTYNEQFF. CDR3 nucleotide sequence: TGTGCCAGCAGCTTGTCAGGGACCTACAATGAGCAGTTCTTC.

CDR3 bases: TGTGCCAGCAGCCCCCGAGGACAGCCGGGACTAGCGGGAATAGGAAGCAACTACGAGCAGTACTTC. Translation: CASSPRGQPGLAGIGSNYEQYF. V is TRBV4-2 and J is TRBJ2-7; 13 nucleotides match TRBD2. This CDR3 contains 22 residues. The V and J ends lost 4 bases and 3 bases, in that order; junction bases with no gene match: 24. Germline CDR1 reads LGHNA; CDR2 reads YNFKEQ.

V and J are TRBV5-1 and TRBJ1-3; the match to TRBD1 covers 8 bases. There are 18 residues in the CDR3. Germline V gene lookup returns CDR1 SGHRS and CDR2 YFSETQ. Trimming at V came to 4 bases and at J to 0 bases, leaving 12 bases not matched to a gene. CDR3 sequence reads: CASSPRTGTGSSGNTIYF. Here the CDR3 DNA reads TGCGCCAGCAGCCCGAGGACGGGGACAGGAAGCTCTGGAAACACCATATATTTT.

The V and J genes are TRBV19 and TRBJ2-2; a weak D match, TRBD2 (6 bases). This CDR3 has 17 amino acids. Germline V gene lookup returns CDR1 LNHDA and CDR2 SQIVND (reference sequence). V was trimmed by 5 bases and J by 4 bases, leaving 20 bases between them. CDR3 sequence (DNA): TGTGCCAGTAGTGACCGCTCGGGTGCGGGGAGCACCGGGGAGCTGTTTTTT. It encodes CASSDRSGAGSTGELFF.